These T cell receptor beta chains were read from a single sample in a study of T cells in Graves' hyperthyroidism and ophthalmopathy. From the multiplex PCR reads, TCRdb called clonotypes with MiXCR, one entry per CDR3 protein. Here the sample spans about 760,000 distinct CDR3 sequences, 30% to 40% being singletons. What was sequenced was blood. All receptors derive from a woman between 40 and 50 years old with Graves' hyperthyroidism. CDR3s include the opening cysteine and the closing phenylalanine or tryptophan. A D gene is named only where the DNA matches it firmly. Where a row states a size, it is once, few, many or the class of an expanded clone; other rows omit it.

D	V	size	J	DNA	CDR3
.	TRBV7-8	.	TRBJ2-3	TGTGCCAGCAGCCACCCGGGGACAGATACGCAGTATTTT	CASSHPGTDTQYF
.	TRBV5-6	.	TRBJ1-6	TGTGCCAGCAGCCGCGGGGTCGTTGATTCACCCCTCCACTTT	CASSRGVVDSPLHF
.	TRBV5-8	.	TRBJ2-5	TGTGCCAGCAGCTTCGCAGGGACCGCCTCCATCAGTGGGACCCAGTACTTC	CASSFAGTASISGTQYF
.	TRBV7-9	few	TRBJ2-7	TGTGCCAGCAGCCCTGGGGGTTGGGACGTAAGATCCTACGAGCAGTACTTC	CASSPGGWDVRSYEQYF
TRBD2	TRBV7-2	many	TRBJ2-7	TGTGCCAGCAGCCCCCGACTAGCGGCCTACGAGCAGTACTTC	CASSPRLAAYEQYF
.	TRBV7-2	few	TRBJ1-6	TGTGCCAGCAGCGAGGGATCAGTGTTACCCCTCCACTTT	CASSEGSVLPLHF
TRBD1	TRBV4-1	many	TRBJ1-5	TGCGCCAGCAGCCCCCGGCCAGGGGGACAGCCCCAGCATTTT	CASSPRPGGQPQHF
TRBD1	TRBV12-3/TRBV12-4	few	TRBJ2-7	TGTGCCAGCAGTGTTCTCCCGGGACAGGCTCCCTACGAGCAGTACTTC	CASSVLPGQAPYEQYF
TRBD1	TRBV7-9	.	TRBJ2-5	TGTGCCAGCAGCCCGACAGGGGGATTGGGAGAGACCCAGTACTTC	CASSPTGGLGETQYF
.	TRBV10-3	.	TRBJ2-5	TGTGCCATCAGTGCGGGGGAGCAAGAGACCCAGTACTTC	CAISAGEQETQYF
.	TRBV4-3	few	TRBJ1-5	TGCGCCAGCAGCCAAGATTGGACATCCCCTTATCAGCCCCAGCATTTT	CASSQDWTSPYQPQHF
TRBD1	TRBV10-3	.	TRBJ2-7	TGTGCCATCAGTGGCCCCGGGACAGGCGCTTACGAGCAGTACTTC	CAISGPGTGAYEQYF
.	TRBV12-3/TRBV12-4	many	TRBJ1-6	TGTGCCAGCAGTTTCGCTACGGGGGATTCACCCCTCCACTTT	CASSFATGDSPLHF
TRBD1	TRBV24-1	many	TRBJ2-7	TGTGCCACCAGTGATAGAACAGGGGAACCCTACGAGCAGTACTTC	CATSDRTGEPYEQYF
TRBD1	TRBV10-3	many	TRBJ1-2	TGTGCCATCAGTGAGTCGACAGGGAGTCTTGGCTACACCTTC	CAISESTGSLGYTF
.	TRBV11-2	.	TRBJ1-5	TGTGCCTGGAGTCTGGCCCCCTATCAGCCCCAGCATTTT	CAWSLAPYQPQHF
TRBD2	TRBV7-2	many	TRBJ2-5	TGTGCCAGCAGCTTAGTCGGTGGTAGCGGGGCGGAGACCCAGTACTTC	CASSLVGGSGAETQYF
.	TRBV6-5	few	TRBJ1-1	TGTGCCAGCAGTTACTTTTCAGATAACACTGAAGCTTTCTTT	CASSYFSDNTEAFF
.	TRBV6-1	few	TRBJ2-5	TGTGCCAGCCGAACGGGAGCCGGGGCCTGGGAGACCCAGTACTTC	CASRTGAGAWETQYF
TRBD1	TRBV7-2	.	TRBJ2-2	TGTGCCAGCAGCGGCAGGGACAGGGTTAACACCGGGGAGCTGTTTTTT	CASSGRDRVNTGELFF
.	TRBV29-1	many	TRBJ1-1	TGCAGCGTTGGGTTTAACACTGAAGCTTTCTTT	CSVGFNTEAFF
.	TRBV29-1	.	TRBJ2-1	TGCAGCGTTGCCAGGGCGGAAGAGCAGTTCTTC	CSVARAEEQFF
.	TRBV3-1	.	TRBJ2-7	TGTGCCAGCAGCCAAGATCGGCGGGAGCAGTACTTC	CASSQDRREQYF
.	TRBV12-3/TRBV12-4	many	TRBJ2-7	TGTGCCAGCAGCACCAGGGGGGTTAACCACGAGCAGTACTTC	CASSTRGVNHEQYF
.	TRBV25-1	many	TRBJ1-3	TGTGCCAGCAGTGAATATATTGGAGGGGACCTATCGGCGAACACCATATATTTT	CASSEYIGGDLSANTIYF
.	TRBV3-1	few	TRBJ2-7	TGTGCCAGCAGCCTCTCCGGTCGGCCCCACGAGCAGTACTTC	CASSLSGRPHEQYF
.	TRBV7-6	once	TRBJ2-1	TGTGCCAGCAGCTTCAGCCCAGGCAATGAGCAGTTCTTC	CASSFSPGNEQFF
TRBD1	TRBV15	.	TRBJ2-2	TGTGCCACCAGCTTCGACAGGGGGCAGGACGGGGAGCTGTTTTTT	CATSFDRGQDGELFF
.	TRBV12-3/TRBV12-4	few	TRBJ2-2	TGTGCCAGCAGTTTCCGGGAACTCACCGGGGAGCTGTTTTTT	CASSFRELTGELFF
.	TRBV6-5	.	TRBJ2-7	TGTGCCAGCAGTTACCGTAGGGACTCATGGAACGAGCAGTACTTC	CASSYRRDSWNEQYF
.	TRBV7-2	many	TRBJ2-5	TGTGCCAGCAGCTCACCACTAGCCCAAGAGACCCAGTACTTC	CASSSPLAQETQYF
TRBD1	TRBV7-9	many	TRBJ1-2	TGTGCCAGCAGCGTATACGAACAGGGGCCCGGTGGCTACACCTTC	CASSVYEQGPGGYTF
.	TRBV7-8	many	TRBJ1-5	TGTGCCAGCAGCTCGACAGACCATCAGCCCCAGCATTTT	CASSSTDHQPQHF
.	TRBV6-5	.	TRBJ2-2	TGTGCCAGCAGTTTTCACAGATTAAACACCGGGGAGCTGTTTTTT	CASSFHRLNTGELFF
.	TRBV29-1	.	TRBJ1-1	TGCAGCGCCCTTGGGGGGCGGACTGAAGCTTTCTTT	CSALGGRTEAFF
.	TRBV12-3/TRBV12-4	many	TRBJ1-2	TGTGCCAGCAGTTTGTGGCAATCGTATGGCTACACCTTC	CASSLWQSYGYTF
.	TRBV9	.	TRBJ2-5	TGTGCCAGCACGGGACTTCAAGAGGCCCAGTACTTC	CASTGLQEAQYF
.	TRBV11-2	.	TRBJ1-2	TGTGCCAGCAGCTTGGCCACTGGGGGTACTTATGGCTACACCTTC	CASSLATGGTYGYTF
.	TRBV19	.	TRBJ1-1	TGTGCCGTTGACAGGCCCGACACTGAAGCTTTCTTT	CAVDRPDTEAFF
.	TRBV19	few	TRBJ1-2	TGTGCCAGTAGTATTGGGACCTCTTATGGCTACACCTTC	CASSIGTSYGYTF
.	TRBV5-1	.	TRBJ2-7	TGCGCCAGCAGCACCGGGACGGATACCTACGAGCAGTACTTC	CASSTGTDTYEQYF
.	TRBV28	.	TRBJ1-4	TGTGCCAGCAGTTCCCTCCTCACAGGACTCTCCGAAAAACTGTTTTTT	CASSSLLTGLSEKLFF
.	TRBV10-3	.	TRBJ2-7	TGTGCCATCAGGGACGGTTTCGATCGGAGCTACGAGCAGTACTTC	CAIRDGFDRSYEQYF
TRBD1	TRBV12-3/TRBV12-4	many	TRBJ1-1	TGTGCCAGCAACGTTTTCAGGGGGCGAGGGACTGAAGCTTTCTTT	CASNVFRGRGTEAFF
TRBD1	TRBV6-5	.	TRBJ1-2	TGTGCCAGCAGTTGGGACAGGGCTAGCGGCTACACCTTC	CASSWDRASGYTF
.	TRBV20-1	.	TRBJ2-7	TGCAGTAGCTCGGACAGCCGCTACGAGCAGTACTTC	CSSSDSRYEQYF
.	TRBV10-3	many	TRBJ1-2	TGTGCCATCAGCGATCGGACGTATGGGTATGGCTACACCTTC	CAISDRTYGYGYTF
.	TRBV29-1	many	TRBJ1-1	TGCAGCGTTGAAGACGATTGGGGACACCGGGAAGCTTTCTTT	CSVEDDWGHREAFF
.	TRBV10-3	many	TRBJ2-7	TGTGCCATCAGTGAGTCGGAGGGTACCTACGAGCAGTACTTC	CAISESEGTYEQYF
.	TRBV20-1	many	TRBJ1-6	TGCAGTGTCCGGACAGTGACAAATTCACCCCTCCACTTT	CSVRTVTNSPLHF
.	TRBV7-2	.	TRBJ2-7	TGTGCCAGCAGCTTAGGACAGAACACCGGGGCCTACGAGCAGTACTTC	CASSLGQNTGAYEQYF
.	TRBV9	.	TRBJ2-5	TGTGCCAGCAGCGCGTTACAGGAAGAGACCCAGTACTTC	CASSALQEETQYF
.	TRBV4-1	few	TRBJ2-7	TGCGCCAGCAGCCACCCCGGGGGTTACGAGCAGTACTTC	CASSHPGGYEQYF
.	TRBV5-1	.	TRBJ2-7	TGCGCCAGCAGCCTACAGTCTGGACCCTACGAGCAGTACTTC	CASSLQSGPYEQYF
.	TRBV5-1	.	TRBJ2-7	TGCGCCAGCAGCCCCACCACTCGCTACGAGCAGTACTTC	CASSPTTRYEQYF
.	TRBV19	.	TRBJ1-4	TGTGCCAGTAGTAAGAATAGCAGGAAAGGAACTAATGAAAAACTGTTTTTT	CASSKNSRKGTNEKLFF
.	TRBV24-1	many	TRBJ2-7	TGTGCCACCAGTGATTTTGACTACGAGCAGTACTTC	CATSDFDYEQYF
.	TRBV29-1	many	TRBJ2-3	TGCAGCGTTGATCGGCGGGGGCGCACAGATACGCAGTATTTT	CSVDRRGRTDTQYF
.	TRBV6-5	.	TRBJ1-4	TGTGCCAGCAGTTTAGGGATAGGGAGCGGGGAGGTGTTTTTT	CASSLGIGSGEVFF